Listed below are T cell receptor beta chains from one sample, sequenced in a study of T cell responses to AZD1222 COVID-19 vaccine. Produced via immunoSEQ multiplex PCR; TCRdb's table is partial and in-frame only. The sample yields 190,000 or so clones, 70% to 90% seen once. This specimen consisted of peripheral blood, obtained 28 days after the second AZD1222 dose. Every receptor here comes from an adult who received the AZD1222 COVID-19 vaccine. CDR3s include the opening cysteine and the closing phenylalanine or tryptophan.

TRBV2 | CASSIQGRDTQYF
TRBV27 | CASSLQGINSPLHF
TRBV19 | CASSIGRRTEAFF
TRBV6-2/TRBV6-3 | CASGLYEQYF
TRBV7-2 | CASSLLGVSNTGELFF
TRBV7-8 | CASSSGASAGVEQYF
TRBV3-1/TRBV3-2 | CASSPGPGAQHF
TRBV9 | CASSVAGVSYNEQFF
TRBV4-2 | CASSQEDYYNEQFF
TRBV14 | CASSQVASGGNEQFF
TRBV13 | CASSVSGDTQYF
TRBV5-1 | CASSYQETQYF
TRBV30 | CAWSRANGEKLFF
TRBV5-4 | CASSPGIRGRETQYF
TRBV7-2 | CASTHGAGNTDTQYF
TRBV6-2/TRBV6-3 | CASSYTPEGPQHF
TRBV28 | CASSPPGANEKLFF
TRBV2 | CASSQFSRANTDTQYF
TRBV11-2 | CASSLVLAGGHEQYF
TRBV25-1 | CASGRGSGNNSPLHF
TRBV9 | CASSVSRGAGTGELFF
TRBV11-1 | CASSPQPPGAGGEQYF
TRBV6-1 | CASSEATGTGLYNEQFF
TRBV2 | CASSETTGYGSGANVLTF
TRBV3-1/TRBV3-2 | CASSQRSGRGTGELFF
TRBV19 | CASSLLGTGATDTQYF
TRBV29-1 | CSVEGTLSGSSYEQYF
TRBV11-2 | CASREGAQAFF
TRBV9 | CASSVRQGFNSPLHF
TRBV5-6 | CASSPQTGAWETQYF
TRBV6-2/TRBV6-3 | CASSGSRGLQETQYF
TRBV7-9 | CASSYQTGGIGYYEQYF
TRBV14 | CASSRPGAQGVDEQYF
TRBV9 | CASSAGGAGNTEAFF
TRBV19 | CASSPAGLEQYF
TRBV18 | CASSLSGTGSYNEQFF
TRBV30 | CAWRSRAVPPLHF
TRBV5-8 | CASSLAPTDEKLFF
TRBV7-8 | CASSLRAGITKNIQYF
TRBV30 | CAGVNGAGELFF
TRBV7-8 | CASSSKPWADRSTYEQYF
TRBV11-1 | CASSSGTAGLAQYF
TRBV9 | CASSVTGVEQFF
TRBV2 | CASRGLEGAGNTDTQYF
TRBV7-2 | CASSLQGGLNTEAFF
TRBV10-3 | CAIRPTSGMSYNEQFF
TRBV6-2/TRBV6-3 | CASSIIQVNTEAFF
TRBV30 | CALNEQFF
TRBV4-3 | CASSRGGAGTEAFF
TRBV5-1 | CASRLGTSGRIDGNEQFF
TRBV5-4 | CASSPDVSSYNEQFF
TRBV14 | CASSHQTSFEQFF
TRBV5-1 | CASSRARSSYNEQFF
TRBV7-9 | CASGRGGQASYNEQFF
TRBV11-1 | CASSLGGRPQETQYF
TRBV7-6 | CASSPGTGGEQYF
TRBV3-1/TRBV3-2 | CASSQALNQPQHF
TRBV19 | CASSIGASSEQFF
TRBV11-3 | CASSQSTAAYNEQFF
TRBV28 | CASSPAGGLSSYNEQFF